A single sample gave rise to the 11 T cell receptor beta chains below, sequenced in a study of blood T cell repertoires in COVID-19. The repertoire was sequenced with immunoSEQ multiplex PCR; TCRdb's copy has only in-frame clones and lacks some. The sample has a few hundred thousand clones, about 91% seen once. The sequenced material came from peripheral blood. The source is a person aged 18-29 years with COVID-19, enrolled during active disease.

The chain is built from TRBV19 and TRBJ1-1, with TRBD1 matching 7 bases. The CDR3 sequence is 14 residues long. V shed 5 bases and J 0 bases; nucleotides not matched to a gene: 3. Germline lookup yields CDR1 LNHDA and CDR2 SQIVND (reference sequence). In DNA form, the CDR3 reads TGTGCCAGTAGTCCCGGGACAGTGAACACTGAAGCTTTCTTT. This sequence encodes CASSPGTVNTEAFF.

On this clone itself: The same CDR3 is also encoded by other DNA sequences in this sample. The chain carries TRBV27 and TRBJ1-5; possible D gene TRBD1, 6 bases. V was shortened by 9 bases and J by 2 bases, with 11 bases between the two germline ends. Germline CDR1 MNHEY, CDR2 SMNVEV (reference sequence). This CDR3 contains 13 residues. In DNA form, the CDR3 reads TGTGCCAGTGGGGCAGGGGGCAATCAGCCCCAGCATTTT. Its translation is CASGAGGNQPQHF.

V usage is TRBV28 and J usage is TRBJ1-2; 7 positions match TRBD1. The CDR3 is made up of 14 amino acids. Germline V CDR1 and CDR2: MDHEN, SYDVKM. The V gene end was trimmed by 4 bases and the J gene end by 6 bases; junction bases not matched to a gene: 8. In nucleotides, the CDR3 is TGTGCCAGCAGTTCCACAGGGGATGTTGATGGCTACACCTTC. This encodes CASSSTGDVDGYTF.

This sequence joins TRBV5-1 and TRBJ2-7, with D perhaps matching TRBD2 (6 bases). With 4 bases removed from V and 9 bases from J, the gap between germline ends came to 26 bases. This CDR3 comprises 16 residues. Germline lookup yields CDR1 SGHRS and CDR2 YFSETQ. As DNA, the CDR3 is TGCGCCAGCAGCCTTGGAGGGGCTAGCGACACGGTGGTGCAGTACTTC. It yields the protein CASSLGGASDTVVQYF.

The chain carries TRBV9 and TRBJ2-5; 12 nucleotides align to TRBD1. The CDR3 loop spans 16 amino acids. J gave up 5 bases and V 5 bases, and 10 bases lay outside the gene matches. CDR1 is SGDLS and CDR2 is YYNGEE in the germline V gene. CDR3 residues: CASSPPGQGAWETQYF. CDR3 bases: TGTGCCAGCAGTCCCCCGGGACAGGGGGCGTGGGAGACCCAGTACTTC.

The rearrangement uses TRBV2 and TRBJ2-2; D remains ambiguous. V was cut by 4 bases and J by 2 bases, with 8 bases left in between. The CDR3 runs to 14 residues. The germline V gene has CDR1 SNHLY and CDR2 FYNNEI. Here the CDR3 reads CASSAGLNTGELFF. The CDR3 coding sequence is TGTGCCAGCAGTGCAGGCCTCAACACCGGGGAGCTGTTTTTT. Filled out from reference TRBV2 and TRBJ2-2, the complete variable domain reads EPEVTQTPSHQVTQMGQEVILRCVPISNHLYFYWYRQILGQKVEFLVSFYNNEISEKSEIFDDQFSVERPDGSNFTLKIRSTKLEDSAMYFCASSAGLNTGELFFGEGSRLTVL.

The chain joins TRBV10-3 to TRBJ2-3; D is unresolved. The CDR3 is 13 residues long. Germline values: CDR1 ENHRY, CDR2 SYGVKD. Trimming left V 2 bases short and J 3 bases short, with 6 bases between. The CDR3 DNA reads TGTGCCATCAGTGAGCCCAGAACAGATACGCAGTATTTT. Translation gives CAISEPRTDTQYF.

The rearrangement joins TRBV4-3 to TRBJ2-3; maybe TRBD1 (5 bases). Between the trimmed V and J ends, which lost 3 bases and 4 bases, there was a span of 14 bases. Germline values: CDR1 LGHNA, CDR2 YSLEER. The CDR3 runs 15 residues. The CDR3: CASSQEGRVADTQYF. The CDR3 DNA reads as TGCGCCAGCAGCCAGGAAGGCAGGGTAGCAGATACGCAGTATTTT.

The CDR3 DNA reads TGTGCCAGCAGTTCTACCCCGGGACTAGCGGGAGACGGACCCGATTTCCGGTACTTC. Residues: CASSSTPGLAGDGPDFRYF. The gene calls are TRBV28 and TRBJ2-5; 14 bases are a match to TRBD2. The V and J ends lost 4 bases and 13 bases, in that order; junction bases with no gene match: 23. The V gene's germline CDR1 is MDHEN and CDR2 SYDVKM. There are 19 residues in the CDR3.

V usage is TRBV6-5 and J usage is TRBJ1-5; D ambiguous. Trimming removed 5 bases from V and 0 bases from J, with 5 bases in between. The length of the CDR3 is 13 residues. CDR1 and CDR2 (germline): MNHEY, SVGAGI. CDR3 bases: TGTGCCAGCAGTCAGTTTAGCAATCAGCCCCAGCATTTT. Translating gives CASSQFSNQPQHF.

J is TRBJ2-7 and V is TRBV6-6; TRBD2 agrees at 9 bases. The J segment lost 2 bases and the V segment lost 11 bases, leaving 10 bases of the junction unmatched. CDR3 length: 14 amino acids. Germline loops: CDR1 MNHNY, CDR2 SVGAGI (reference sequence). In DNA, the CDR3 is TGTGCCGTCCGGTTGACTAGCGGAGCCTACGAGCAGTACTTC. This gives the protein CAVRLTSGAYEQYF.